Listed here are 9 T cell receptor beta chains from one sample, sequenced in a study of molecular identifiers for immune sequencing clone quantification. TCRdb re-called the PCR reads through MiXCR, storing one row per CDR3 protein. Among about 98,000 distinct CDR3 sequences listed, about 35% were seen once. The sample taken for sequencing was naive CD8+ T cells from blood, with Jurkat cell RNA spiked in. Subset described: FACS-sorted CD8+CD4-CCR7+CD45RA+ naive T cells. Receptors originate from a human donor in good health. Some libraries in this study had Jurkat cell RNA spiked in.

This clonotype has just a few counts. The chain couples TRBV5-1 to TRBJ1-4, with 7 bases fitting TRBD1. Germline CDR1 SGHRS, CDR2 YFSETQ. V gave up 4 bases and J gave up 0 bases; unmatched junction bases: 12. CDR3 size: 18 residues. The CDR3 DNA sequence: TGCGCCAGCAGCCCTGGGACAGAGGTGGCTCCAACTAATGAAAAACTGTTTTTT. It specifies CASSPGTEVAPTNEKLFF.

This clonotype was picked up many times. The chain couples TRBV4-1 to TRBJ2-5, with D uncertain. CDR3 length equals 15 residues. Germline V gives CDR1 MGHRA, CDR2 YSYEKL. V gave up 0 bases and J gave up 5 bases, with 13 bases separating them. As DNA, the CDR3 is TGCGCCAGCAGCCAAGATTTAAGGGCTGGGGAGACCCAGTACTTC. This encodes CASSQDLRAGETQYF.

The chain uses TRBV12-3 or TRBV12-4 and TRBJ2-3, with 8 bases lining up with TRBD2. The V and J ends lost 8 bases and 4 bases, in that order; junction bases with no gene match: 8. The CDR3 contains 14 residues. The CDR3 loop is CASLSGGTSDTQYF. In DNA form, the CDR3 reads TGTGCCAGCTTGAGCGGGGGCACTTCAGATACGCAGTATTTT.

This clonotype was seen a few times. The rearrangement joins TRBV20-1 to TRBJ2-1, with 8 bases matching TRBD2. CDR3 length equals 14 residues. The germline V gene has CDR1 DFQATT and CDR2 SNEGSKA (reference sequence). With 6 bases clipped from V and 3 bases from J, the junction kept 7 bases outside the gene matches. Written as DNA, the CDR3 is TGCAGTGCGCCATCCACTAGCGGCTACAATGAGCAGTTCTTC. Its translation is CSAPSTSGYNEQFF.

Regarding this clonotype: A much larger clone is a single base away; this may be a read error. The chain carries TRBV19 and TRBJ2-4; D may match TRBD1 or TRBD2 (6 bases each). The CDR3 has 15 residues. Trimming removed 11 bases at V and 0 bases at J, with 17 bases between. Germline V CDR1 and CDR2: LNHDA, SQIVND (reference sequence). This CDR3 is CACGTMMLAKNIQYF. CDR3 DNA: TGTGCCTGCGGGACAATGATGCTAGCCAAAAACATTCAGTACTTC. Looking up the rest from reference TRBV19 and TRBJ2-4 gives the full variable domain: DGGITQSPKYLFRKEGQNVTLSCEQNLNHDAMYWYRQDPGQGLRLIYYSQIVNDFQKGDIAEGYSVSREKKESFPLTVTSAQKNPTAFYLCACGTMMLAKNIQYFGAGTRLSVL.

CDR3 DNA sequence: TGTGCCAGCAGCGTAGTTAGCACAGATACGCAGTATTTT. This translates into CASSVVSTDTQYF. The chain is built from TRBV9 and TRBJ2-3, with D unresolved. Trimming removed 0 bases at V and 0 bases at J, with 2 bases between. The CDR3 has 13 amino acids. The V gene's germline CDR1 is SGDLS and CDR2 YYNGEE.

Remarks on this clonotype: An end of the junction differs from the germline gene, which may be a read error. This chain connects TRBV6-2 or TRBV6-3 to TRBJ2-1, with TRBD1 matching over 10 bases. Germline V gene sequence: CDR1 MNHEY, CDR2 SVGEGT. CDR3 size: 17 residues. CDR3 sequence reads: CASRDRGSNTLYSEQFF. In DNA form, the CDR3 reads TGTGCCAGCAGGGACAGGGGGTCTAACACCCTCTACAGTGAGCAGTTCTTC.

This clonotype was detected a few times. This chain links TRBV7-9 with TRBJ2-5, with 7 bases lining up with TRBD1. This CDR3 is 16 amino acids long. The ends lost 6 bases at V and 4 bases at J; junction bases unmatched: 14. Germline lookup yields CDR1 SEHNR and CDR2 FQNEAQ (reference sequence). The CDR3 DNA is TGTGCCAGCAGTACCAACAGGGGCCGGAGGTCAGAGACCCAGTACTTC. As protein: CASSTNRGRRSETQYF.

This clonotype was seen a handful of times. The V gene is TRBV9, the J gene TRBJ2-2, with TRBD1 as a possible D gene (6 bases). Germline values: CDR1 SGDLS, CDR2 YYNGEE. The V end was cut by 5 bases, the J end by 3 bases, with 11 bases between. This CDR3 has 14 residues. The CDR3 here is CASSIGGDTGELFF. Here the CDR3 DNA reads TGTGCCAGCAGTATAGGGGGAGACACCGGGGAGCTGTTTTTT.